What follows is one T cell receptor (beta chain) and its context. Per germline, CDR1 MNHEY and CDR2 SMNVEV (reference sequence). V trimming: 6 bases; J trimming: 0 bases; junction bases outside the gene matches: 5. The CDR3 has 15 residues. This sample is part of a study of blood T cell repertoires in COVID-19. As for the study in general: COVID-19 samples from acute and convalescent phases originated in the United States, Italy and Spain. PBMCs, B-cell-depleted T cells, or T cells were the source of the cDNA or gDNA that made up the material.

Some clones are missing from TCRdb's copy, which holds only in-frame ones; the method was immunoSEQ multiplex PCR. The sample carries more than 150,000 clones, approximately 80% recorded once. Participants came from roughly 23 US areas, aged roughly 18 to 89 years. Cohorts were based on clinical histories the participants reported. The receptor was isolated from a man aged 35-49 years who had recovered from COVID-19. The rearrangement links TRBV27 to TRBJ1-1, with 9 bases matching TRBD1. Sequenced: PBMCs or T cells enriched from blood (not recorded which). The CDR3: CASSNGTGLNTEAFF. The CDR3 DNA reads as TGTGCCAGCAGCAACGGGACAGGGCTGAACACTGAAGCTTTCTTT.